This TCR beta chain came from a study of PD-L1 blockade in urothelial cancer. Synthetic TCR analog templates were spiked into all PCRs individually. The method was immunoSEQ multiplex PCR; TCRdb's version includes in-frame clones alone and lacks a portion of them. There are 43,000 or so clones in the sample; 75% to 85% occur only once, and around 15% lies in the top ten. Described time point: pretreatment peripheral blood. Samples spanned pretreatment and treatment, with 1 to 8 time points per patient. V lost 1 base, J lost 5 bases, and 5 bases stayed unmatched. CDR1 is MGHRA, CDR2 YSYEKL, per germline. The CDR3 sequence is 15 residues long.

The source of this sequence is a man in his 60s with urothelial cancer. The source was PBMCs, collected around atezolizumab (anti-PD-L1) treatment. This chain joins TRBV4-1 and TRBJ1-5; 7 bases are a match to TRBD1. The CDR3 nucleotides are TGCGCCAGCAGCCAAGGTGGGGACAGATATCAGCCCCAGCATTTT. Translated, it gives CASSQGGDRYQPQHF.